The text below deals with one T cell receptor (beta chain). In the PCR, 60 Vbeta and 13 Jbeta primers were used. Produced via immunoSEQ multiplex PCR; TCRdb's table is partial and in-frame only. The sample yields over 100,000 clones, 75% to 80% seen once. The source of the sample is a study of cytomegalovirus exposure and HLA in healthy donors. The wider study: Some 80 million unique TCR sequences came from HLA-typed donors in an early release.

Material for sequencing was PBMCs. The receptor's source is a man aged 55-75 years in good health and CMV-seropositive.

The CDR3 nucleotides read TGCAGTGCGCCGACTAACCCTGAAGCTTTCTTT. The encoded protein is CSAPTNPEAFF. The chain couples TRBV20-1 to TRBJ1-1, with D hard to call. The germline gives CDR1 DFQATT, CDR2 SNEGSKA (reference sequence). With 6 bases removed from V and 6 bases from J, the gap between germline ends came to 11 bases. The CDR3 has 11 residues.